This entry lists 11 T cell receptor beta chains sequenced from one sample in a study of blood T cell repertoires in COVID-19. Clones were read by immunoSEQ multiplex PCR, and TCRdb kept only the in-frame ones, dropping some. The table records fewer than 250,000 clones, about 83% of them present only once. Input material: PBMCs or T cells enriched from blood (not recorded which). The source of these receptors is a woman under 40 who had been exposed to COVID-19.

The chain recombines TRBV28 with TRBJ1-4; tentatively, D is TRBD1 (5 bases). The CDR3 spans 16 residues. Germline CDR1 reads MDHEN; CDR2 reads SYDVKM. V shed 3 bases and J shed 2 bases, with 13 bases lying between them. The CDR3 coding sequence is TGTGCCAGCAGTTTGGGTCGCGGGGGGACTAATGAAAAACTGTTTTTT. This gives the protein CASSLGRGGTNEKLFF. Supplemented by reference TRBV28 and TRBJ1-4, the full variable domain reads DVKVTQSSRYLVKRTGEKVFLECVQDMDHENMFWYRQDPGLGLRLIYFSYDVKMKEKGDIPEGYSVSREKKERFSLILESASTNQTSMYLCASSLGRGGTNEKLFFGSGTQLSVL.

The chain uses TRBV27 and TRBJ2-7, with TRBD2 matching over 14 bases. This CDR3 region has 15 residues. V dropped 5 bases and J dropped 2; count of bases not matched to a gene: 2. The germline gives CDR1 MNHEY, CDR2 SMNVEV (reference sequence). Here the CDR3 reads CASSVTSGGAYEQYF. Written as DNA, the CDR3 is TGTGCCAGCAGTGTGACTAGCGGGGGGGCCTACGAGCAGTACTTC.

The chain joins TRBV9 to TRBJ2-5; TRBD1 is a possible D gene (5 bases). V lost 5 bases to trimming and J lost 4 bases, with 15 bases between them. The CDR3 length is 14 residues. The germline V gene has CDR1 SGDLS and CDR2 YYNGEE. The chain's CDR3 is CASSVSGAPETQYF. CDR3 DNA sequence: TGTGCCAGCAGTGTCAGTGGGGCCCCAGAGACCCAGTACTTC. Variable domain in full (rest from reference TRBV9 and TRBJ2-5): DSGVTQTPKHLITATGQRVTLRCSPRSGDLSVYWYQQSLDQGLQFLIQYYNGEERAKGNILERFSAQQFPDLHSELNLSSLELGDSALYFCASSVSGAPETQYFGPGTRLLVL.

This chain connects TRBV6-5 to TRBJ2-7; possible D gene TRBD1, 5 bases. CDR1 and CDR2 (germline): MNHEY, SVGAGI. The V gene lost 0 bases and the J gene lost 2 bases, with 14 bases spanning the gap. This CDR3 is built from 16 residues. The CDR3 reads CASSYSNLAGPYEQYF. The CDR3 bases are TGTGCCAGCAGTTACTCGAACCTGGCAGGGCCCTACGAGCAGTACTTC.

This chain joins TRBV30 and TRBJ1-3; D unresolved. Germline values: CDR1 GTSNPN, CDR2 SVGIG (reference sequence). This CDR3 comprises 16 residues. Here the CDR3 reads CALERASWSSGNTIYF. For the CDR3, the DNA is TGTGCTCTTGAGAGGGCCTCGTGGTCCTCTGGAAACACCATATATTTT.

This clone was counted a single time. The V and J genes are TRBV5-1 and TRBJ2-5; maybe TRBD1 (6 bases). CDR1 is SGHRS and CDR2 is YFSETQ in the germline V gene. Trimming cost V 2 bases and J 5 bases, with 13 bases left between them. The CDR3 has 14 residues. The CDR3 DNA sequence: TGCGCCAGCAGCTTTGCTACAGGGCTGGAGACCCAGTACTTC. Amino acid sequence: CASSFATGLETQYF.

As to this clone: Other DNA sequences of this sample code for an identical CDR3. The chain employs TRBV29-1 and TRBJ1-1; D gene unclear. Germline-derived CDR1 and CDR2 are SQVTM and ANQGSEA. Trimming removed 6 bases from V and 1 base from J, with 3 bases in between. The CDR3 is 10 amino acids. CDR3 nucleotide sequence: TGCAGCGTCCAGAACACTGAAGCTTTCTTT. It specifies CSVQNTEAFF.

This chain uses TRBV19 with TRBJ2-1, with 9 bases fitting TRBD1. V lost 4 bases and J lost 8; bases outside the gene matches: 3. The germline V gene encodes CDR1 LNHDA and CDR2 SQIVND (reference sequence). This CDR3 is 13 amino acids long. DNA of the CDR3: TGTGCCAGTAGTACGGACAGGGGCGATGAGCAGTTCTTC. Translating it yields CASSTDRGDEQFF. Together with reference TRBV19 and TRBJ2-1, the CDR3 gives the full variable domain: DGGITQSPKYLFRKEGQNVTLSCEQNLNHDAMYWYRQDPGQGLRLIYYSQIVNDFQKGDIAEGYSVSREKKESFPLTVTSAQKNPTAFYLCASSTDRGDEQFFGPGTRLTVL.

The CDR3 DNA follows: TGTGCCAGCAGCTTGGAAAGGAGAACAGGGCTTAATGAAGCTTTCTTT. Translating it yields CASSLERRTGLNEAFF. This chain links TRBV5-6 with TRBJ1-1, with D perhaps TRBD1 (6 bases). Germline V CDR1 and CDR2: SGHDT, YYEEEE. V gave up 0 bases and J gave up 7 bases, with 19 bases separating them. This CDR3 is built from 16 residues.

Only one count was recorded for this clone. The gene calls are TRBV5-6 and TRBJ2-3, with 8 nucleotides matching TRBD1. With 3 bases clipped from V and 0 bases from J, the junction kept 3 bases outside the gene matches. There are 15 residues in the CDR3. Germline CDR1 SGHDT, CDR2 YYEEEE. The CDR3 sequence: CASSSDRGSTDTQYF. CDR3 nucleotides: TGTGCCAGCAGCTCTGACAGGGGCAGCACAGATACGCAGTATTTT.

The rearrangement links TRBV5-4 to TRBJ1-4, with TRBD1 identical over 7 bases. This CDR3 has 14 amino acids. The J segment lost 8 bases and the V segment lost 4 bases, leaving 8 bases of the junction unmatched. CDR1 SGHNT and CDR2 YYREEE come from the germline V gene (reference sequence). The CDR3 loop is CASSRNLQGEKLFF. For the CDR3, the DNA is TGTGCCAGCAGCCGGAACCTACAGGGGGAAAAACTGTTTTTT.